This T cell receptor (beta chain) emerged from a study of CD39 and CD103 CD8 tumor-infiltrating T cells (dated by TCRdb to 2017 to 2018). General notes on the study: Repertoire comparisons were shown for an HPV-positive HNSCC, an HPV-negative HNSCC, an ovarian cancer and a melanoma patient. TCRbeta CDR3 deep sequencing compared repertoires of CD8 TIL subsets defined by CD103 and CD39 with peripheral memory CD8 T cells. Here is what the overall study found, with its caveats: DP TIL clonotypes were rarely detected in blood or uninvolved lymph node, whereas DN TIL clonotypes were found to largely overlap with peripheral memory CD8 repertoires. DP CD8 TILs appeared more oligoclonal than DN and SP CD8 TILs and blood memory CD8 T cells, with top 30 clonotypes covering about 50-86%.

For each subset, between roughly 10,000 and 100,000 sorted cells were used for genomic DNA extraction with the DNeasy Blood and Tissue Kit. TCRbeta V-J or V-D-J regions were sequenced and mapped by the immunoSEQ service, with coverage above 10x per sample. Processing in the source paper ran as follows. Analysis was limited to productive rearrangements exported from the immunoSEQ Analyzer platform, and clonality was evaluated on the 500 most abundant clones. The Morisita-Horn similarity index and the Jaccard index were used to quantify repertoire overlap between populations. Morisita-Horn similarity between CD8 T-cell subset TCR repertoires was measured in over five cancer patients. Imported from immuneACCESS, the table was reduced by TCRdb to in-frame sequences with V and J called. These copies leave out some clones; in studies compared against another copy, an unresolved V gene accounts for under half, and the cause of the remainder is not known. V and J calls plus clone size are reproduced from that table; the DNA served to infer D and trimming. The sample table records 15,000 or so clones; about 89% of these occur just once. The ten biggest clones cover about 4.6% of the sample.

At the time samples were collected, the patients were not on therapy, although their prior treatments varied from chemotherapy, radiotherapy, surgery and immunotherapy to none at all. After thawing, cells were enriched for T lymphocytes using a negative-selection kit, and EpCAM beads were added for tumor-infiltrating lymphocytes. Memory CD8 T cells were sorted using a CD8+CD4-CD45RA- gate, without regard to whether the cells expressed CCR7. Peripheral blood mononuclear cells were obtained using a Ficoll-Paque PLUS gradient and were cryopreserved prior to analysis. On a FACSAria II, each population was sorted to more than 97% purity, and the resulting cell pellets were frozen for TCR sequencing with no culture step. Turning to this clone: The target of this receptor is not known. No base-level quality is on record; no much larger clone is a single base apart.

V sheds 2 bases and J sheds 7 bases, leaving 14 bases between their ends. CDR1 and CDR2 (SNHLY, FYNNEI) derive from the germline V gene. The cysteine opens and the phenylalanine closes a CDR3 of 14 amino acids. The only DNA kept is the CDR3, 42 bases in frame from the first base. The sequenced material came from CD8+ T cells sorted from blood. Per the publication, the cell subset or site label means: total memory CD8 T cells (CD45RA-CCR7+/-) from blood or uninvolved lymph node. The TCR comes from a human donor with head and neck squamous cell carcinoma. Recombination linked TRBV2 to TRBJ1-1, with TRBD1 tentatively as D gene (5 bases match). This receptor has the CDR3 CASSESRDGREAFF. The nucleotide sequence reads as follows: TGTGCCAGCAGTGAAAGTCGGGACGGACGTGAAGCTTTCTTT.